This note documents a single T cell receptor (beta chain) sequence. This clone appeared once. Its antigen is unknown. Qualities for individual bases were not recorded, and no much larger clone is one base off. From cysteine to phenylalanine, the CDR3 is 13 amino acids long. Of all the DNA, just the CDR3 is kept, 39 bases in frame from base 1. Germline trimming: 5 bases from V, 7 bases from J; junction bases outside gene matches: 3. CDR1 and CDR2, looked up from the germline V gene (reference sequence), are MNHEY and SMNVEV. The library was generated by the immunoSEQ multiplex PCR assay. T cell repertoires were profiled by deep sequencing of rearranged TCR beta loci, alongside multiparametric flow cytometry. Here the immuneACCESS table is served through TCRdb, limited to in-frame sequences with V and J called. Missing clones are a known gap in these copies; in checked studies unresolved V genes cover under half, and the rest lacks a known reason. Counted in this sample were roughly 150,000 clones; 70% to 90% of them appeared once. Roughly 4.7% of the sample is taken by the ten largest.

The data derive from a study of lymphopenia after photon versus proton radiotherapy (dated by TCRdb to between 2018 and 2021). Context from the whole study: In patients with gastrointestinal tumors who developed high-grade lymphopenia, the study compared the immunological effects of photon radiation therapy with those of proton radiation therapy. The cohort comprised approximately 21 patients with gastrointestinal tumors who received either photon or proton therapy and then developed lymphopenia. The study was designed to characterize how the impact on the immune system differs between the two radiation modalities. Paper-wide results and their limitations: Across the cohort, among patients who died, a greater drop in TCR diversity after the nadir was inversely correlated with overall survival time. After the lymphocyte count nadir, repertoires from photon-treated patients showed oligoclonal expansion, particularly of CD8+ Temra cells, and this expansion drove the decline in diversity. The survival association was assessed only in patients who died, and better survival with proton therapy was presented by the authors as a possibility rather than a demonstrated result. During treatment, patients who received photon therapy lost naive T cells and TCR diversity and gained effector/memory populations, whereas patients who received proton therapy remained relatively stable.

This chain joins TRBV27 to TRBJ1-5; the junction holds 9 bases that match TRBD1. Specimen: peripheral blood, collected from a patient treated with photon-based radiotherapy. This TCR was recovered from a man aged 50-60 years with gastric cancer. CDR3 loop: CASSNTGGQPQHF. The DNA reads as follows: TGTGCCAGCAGTAATACAGGGGGCCAGCCCCAGCATTTT.